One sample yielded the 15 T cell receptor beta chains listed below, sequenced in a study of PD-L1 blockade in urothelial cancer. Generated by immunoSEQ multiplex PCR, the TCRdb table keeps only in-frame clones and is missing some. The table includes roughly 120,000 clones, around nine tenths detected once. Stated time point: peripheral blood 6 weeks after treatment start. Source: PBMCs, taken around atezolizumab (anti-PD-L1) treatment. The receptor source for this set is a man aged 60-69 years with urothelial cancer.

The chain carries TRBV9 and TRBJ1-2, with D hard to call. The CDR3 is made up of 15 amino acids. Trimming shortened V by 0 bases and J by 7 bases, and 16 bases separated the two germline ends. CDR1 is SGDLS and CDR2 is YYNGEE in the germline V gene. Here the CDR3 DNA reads TGTGCCAGCAGCGTAGGAGGTGCCTCCGCTCCTGGCTACACCTTC. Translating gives CASSVGGASAPGYTF.

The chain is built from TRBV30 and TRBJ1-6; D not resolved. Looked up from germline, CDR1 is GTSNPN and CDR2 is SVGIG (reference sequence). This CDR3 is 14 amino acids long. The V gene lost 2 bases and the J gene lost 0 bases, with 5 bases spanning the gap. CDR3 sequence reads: CAWSSSSYNSPLHF. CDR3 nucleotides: TGTGCCTGGAGTTCTAGCTCCTATAATTCACCCCTCCACTTT. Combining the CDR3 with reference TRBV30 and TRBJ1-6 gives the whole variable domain SQTIHQWPATLVQPVGSPLSLECTVEGTSNPNLYWYRQAAGRGLQLLFYSVGIGQISSEVPQNLSASRPQDRQFILSSKKLLLSDSGFYLCAWSSSSYNSPLHFGNGTRLTVT.

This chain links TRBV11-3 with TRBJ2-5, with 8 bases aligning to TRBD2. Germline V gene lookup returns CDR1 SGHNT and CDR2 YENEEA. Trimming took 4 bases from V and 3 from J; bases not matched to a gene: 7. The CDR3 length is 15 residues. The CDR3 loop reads CASSSPGGYEETQYF. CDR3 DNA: TGTGCCAGCAGCTCACCGGGGGGGTATGAAGAGACCCAGTACTTC.

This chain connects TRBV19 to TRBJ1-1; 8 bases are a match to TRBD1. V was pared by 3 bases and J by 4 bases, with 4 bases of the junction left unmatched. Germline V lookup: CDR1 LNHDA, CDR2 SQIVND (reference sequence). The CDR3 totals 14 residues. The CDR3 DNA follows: TGTGCCAGTAGTATCGGACAGGGTCCCACTGAAGCTTTCTTT. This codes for CASSIGQGPTEAFF.

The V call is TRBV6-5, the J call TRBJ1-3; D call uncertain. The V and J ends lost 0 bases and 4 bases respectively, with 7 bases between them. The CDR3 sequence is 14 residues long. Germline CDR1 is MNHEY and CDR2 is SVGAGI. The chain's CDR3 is CASSYSGRGNTIYF. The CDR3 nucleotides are TGTGCCAGCAGTTACTCGGGCAGGGGAAACACCATATATTTT.

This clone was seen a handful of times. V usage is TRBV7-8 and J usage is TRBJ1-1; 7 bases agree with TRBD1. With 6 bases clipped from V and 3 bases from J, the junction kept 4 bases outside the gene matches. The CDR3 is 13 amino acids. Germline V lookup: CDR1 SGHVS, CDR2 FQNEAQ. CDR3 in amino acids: CASSRGQHTEAFF. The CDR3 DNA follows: TGTGCCAGCAGTAGGGGGCAGCACACTGAAGCTTTCTTT.

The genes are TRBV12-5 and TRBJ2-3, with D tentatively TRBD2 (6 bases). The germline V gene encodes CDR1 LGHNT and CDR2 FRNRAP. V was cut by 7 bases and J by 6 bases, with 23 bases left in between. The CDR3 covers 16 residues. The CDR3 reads CASAFSGDSSLDTQYF. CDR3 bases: TGTGCTAGTGCTTTCTCCGGGGACTCCTCTTTGGATACGCAGTATTTT.

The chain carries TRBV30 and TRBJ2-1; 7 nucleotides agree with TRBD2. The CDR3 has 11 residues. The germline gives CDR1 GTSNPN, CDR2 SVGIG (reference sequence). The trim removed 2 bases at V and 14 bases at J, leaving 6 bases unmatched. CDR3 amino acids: CAWSHTSAEFF. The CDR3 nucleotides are TGTGCCTGGAGTCACACTAGCGCGGAGTTCTTC.

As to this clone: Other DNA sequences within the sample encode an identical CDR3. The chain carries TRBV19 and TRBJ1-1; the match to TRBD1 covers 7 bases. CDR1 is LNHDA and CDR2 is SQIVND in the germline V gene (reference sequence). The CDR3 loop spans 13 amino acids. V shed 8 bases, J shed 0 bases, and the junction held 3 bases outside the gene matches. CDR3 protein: CASSRGVNTEAFF. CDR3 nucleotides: TGTGCCAGTTCCAGGGGGGTGAACACTGAAGCTTTCTTT.

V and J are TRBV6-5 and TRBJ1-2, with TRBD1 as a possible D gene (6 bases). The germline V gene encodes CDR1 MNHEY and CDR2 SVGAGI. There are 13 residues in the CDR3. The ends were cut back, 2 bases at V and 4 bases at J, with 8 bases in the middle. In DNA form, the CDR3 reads TGTGCCAGCAGTTACGGGGGCTTCTATGGCTACACCTTC. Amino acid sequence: CASSYGGFYGYTF.

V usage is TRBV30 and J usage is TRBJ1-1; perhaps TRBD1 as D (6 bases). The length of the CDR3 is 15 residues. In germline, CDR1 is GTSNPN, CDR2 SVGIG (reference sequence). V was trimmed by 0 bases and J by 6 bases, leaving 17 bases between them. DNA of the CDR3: TGTGCCTGGAGTGTAGGGGGGGGGTTTGGGGCTGAAGCTTTCTTT. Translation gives CAWSVGGGFGAEAFF.

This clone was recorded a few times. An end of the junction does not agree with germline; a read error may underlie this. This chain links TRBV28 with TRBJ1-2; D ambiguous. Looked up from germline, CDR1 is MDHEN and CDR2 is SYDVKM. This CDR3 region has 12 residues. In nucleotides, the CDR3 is TGTGCCAGCAGTTCCGCCCCTAGAGCCTCCAACTTC. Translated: CASSSAPRASNF.

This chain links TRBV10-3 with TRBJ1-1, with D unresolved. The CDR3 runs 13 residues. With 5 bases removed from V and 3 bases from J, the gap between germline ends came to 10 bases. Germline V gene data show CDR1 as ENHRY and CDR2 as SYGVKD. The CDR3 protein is CAISPGIDTEAFF. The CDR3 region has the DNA TGTGCCATCAGTCCCGGGATCGACACTGAAGCTTTCTTT.

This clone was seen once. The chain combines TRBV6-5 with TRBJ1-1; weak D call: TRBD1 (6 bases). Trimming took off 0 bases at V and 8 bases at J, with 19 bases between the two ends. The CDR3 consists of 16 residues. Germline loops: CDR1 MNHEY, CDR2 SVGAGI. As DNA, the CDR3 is TGTGCCAGCAGTTACTCCCCAGGGGATCCCATCGACGAAGCTTTCTTT. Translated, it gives CASSYSPGDPIDEAFF.

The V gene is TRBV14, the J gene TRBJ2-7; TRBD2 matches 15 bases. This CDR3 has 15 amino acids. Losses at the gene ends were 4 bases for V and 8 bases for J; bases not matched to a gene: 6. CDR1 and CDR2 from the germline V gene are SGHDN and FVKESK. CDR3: CASSPRTSGGGKQYF. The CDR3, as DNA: TGTGCCAGCAGCCCCAGGACTAGCGGGGGGGGGAAGCAGTACTTC.